A single sample gave rise to the 29 T cell receptor beta chains below, sequenced in a study of T cells in narcolepsy. Clones were sequenced by immunoSEQ multiplex PCR, and TCRdb holds only the in-frame ones, with some missing. This sample yields about 33,000 clones, of which 90% are seen a single time; 1% to 1.5% belongs to the top ten. Sequencing was performed on CD45RA- memory CD4+ T cells from PBMCs. These receptors came from a human donor with narcolepsy.

This chain connects TRBV18 to TRBJ2-7, with D hard to call. V was clipped by 4 bases and J by 0 bases, with 16 bases between them. The CDR3 sequence is 16 residues long. Germline V gives CDR1 KGHSH, CDR2 LQKENI. CDR3 sequence reads: CASSLIPLSSSYEQYF. CDR3 nucleotides: TGTGCCAGCTCACTCATTCCCTTATCGAGCTCCTACGAGCAGTACTTC.

This chain links TRBV28 with TRBJ1-1; 10 positions match TRBD1. This CDR3 spans 16 amino acids. Germline V lookup: CDR1 MDHEN, CDR2 SYDVKM. V shed 7 bases, J shed 1 base, and the junction held 9 bases outside the gene matches. The CDR3: CASTDRTGGSNTEAFF. The CDR3 region has the DNA TGTGCCAGCACCGATAGGACAGGGGGTTCGAACACTGAAGCTTTCTTT.

The chain couples TRBV21-1 to TRBJ2-7; the table's D gene call, TRBD1, was not cross checked with the DNA. TRBV21-1 is flagged as a pseudogene. There are 18 residues in the CDR3. The CDR3 DNA follows: TGTGCCAGCAGCAAAGGGTACCAGGGGGCGACTCGCTCCTACGAGCAGTACTTC. It encodes CASSKGYQGATRSYEQYF.

The rearrangement uses TRBV5-1 and TRBJ2-5; 7 bases line up with TRBD1. Trimming took 3 bases from V and 3 from J; bases not matched to a gene: 5. The CDR3 extends over 14 amino acids. CDR1 is SGHRS and CDR2 is YFSETQ in the germline V gene. CDR3 loop: CASSSTGTEETQYF. In DNA form, the CDR3 reads TGCGCCAGCAGCTCGACCGGGACAGAAGAGACCCAGTACTTC.

The V and J genes are TRBV10-3 and TRBJ2-1, with TRBD2 matching 10 bases. The junction had 7 bases not matched to a gene; V was cut back by 5 bases and J by 6 bases. This CDR3 has 15 residues. Germline CDR1 is ENHRY and CDR2 is SYGVKD. This chain's CDR3 is CAISNSGRMVNEQFF. The CDR3 DNA sequence: TGTGCCATCAGTAATAGCGGGAGGATGGTCAATGAGCAGTTCTTC.

The V gene is TRBV5-1, the J gene TRBJ2-7; D is possibly TRBD2 (6 bases). The V and J ends lost 5 bases and 4 bases respectively, with 16 bases between them. The CDR3 is 14 residues long. CDR1 and CDR2 (germline): SGHRS, YFSETQ. This CDR3 is CASRISGAGYEQYF. Here the CDR3 DNA reads TGCGCCAGCAGGATTAGCGGCGCCGGTTACGAGCAGTACTTC.

In nucleotides, the CDR3 is TGTGCCGCCAGGGGGGGACCCACTAATGAAAAACTGTTTTTT. Translating it yields CAARGGPTNEKLFF. The gene calls are TRBV19 and TRBJ1-4; 7 positions agree with TRBD1. This CDR3 comprises 14 residues. Germline V gives CDR1 LNHDA, CDR2 SQIVND (reference sequence). V was clipped by 11 bases and J by 2 bases; unmatched bases: 8.

CDR3 residues: CASSLEAVNLYNEQFF. The CDR3 DNA follows: TGTGCCAGCAGCTTGGAGGCCGTGAACCTATACAATGAGCAGTTCTTC. The V and J genes are TRBV5-5 and TRBJ2-1; D not certain. V lost 0 bases and J lost 4, with 14 bases in between. The V gene's germline CDR1 is SGHKS and CDR2 YYEKEE (reference sequence). The CDR3 length is 16 residues.

Of note for this clone: Germline is not matched at one junction end, which may reflect a read error. The V call is TRBV27, the J call TRBJ2-7, with D possibly TRBD2 on 6 matching bases. CDR1 is MNHEY and CDR2 is SMNVEV in the germline V gene (reference sequence). This CDR3 is 13 amino acids long. The CDR3 nucleotides are TGTGCCAGCAGTTTTAGAGGGAGGTACGGGCAGTACTTC. Its protein product is CASSFRGRYGQYF.

This sequence joins TRBV27 and TRBJ1-5, with D tentatively TRBD1 (6 bases). Germline V CDR1 and CDR2: MNHEY, SMNVEV (reference sequence). This CDR3 comprises 18 residues. With 4 bases removed from V and 6 bases from J, the gap between germline ends came to 25 bases. The CDR3 protein is CASSSSPIGGGWGQPQHF. The CDR3 DNA is TGTGCCAGCAGTTCCTCCCCCATCGGAGGGGGGTGGGGTCAGCCCCAGCATTTT.

The chain couples TRBV6-5 to TRBJ1-2, with unresolved D. The length of the CDR3 is 12 residues. Per the germline V gene, CDR1 is MNHEY and CDR2 is SVGAGI. V lost 7 bases to trimming and J lost 4 bases, with 10 bases between them. Here the CDR3 DNA reads TGTGCCAGCACCAAGGAGGGCTATGGCTACACCTTC. This codes for CASTKEGYGYTF.

This chain joins TRBV5-3 and TRBJ2-4; D not resolved. TRBV5-3 is given ORF status, its function remaining uncertain. Between the trimmed V and J ends, which lost 2 bases and 3 bases, there was a span of 21 bases. The CDR3 covers 18 residues. The CDR3 nucleotides are TGTGCCAGAAGCTTACGAGGCATCCCGTCGGCCGGCAAAAACATTCAGTACTTC. Translating it yields CARSLRGIPSAGKNIQYF.

This sequence joins TRBV5-1 and TRBJ2-7; 8 bases align to TRBD1. V shed 3 bases, J shed 3 bases, and the junction held 5 bases outside the gene matches. From germline, CDR1 is SGHRS and CDR2 YFSETQ. This CDR3 spans 14 amino acids. The CDR3 protein is CASSSTGADYEQYF. CDR3 DNA sequence: TGCGCCAGCAGCTCGACAGGGGCAGACTACGAGCAGTACTTC. Full variable domain (rest looked up from reference TRBV5-1 and TRBJ2-7): KAGVTQTPRYLIKTRGQQVTLSCSPISGHRSVSWYQQTPGQGLQFLFEYFSETQRNKGNFPGRFSGRQFSNSRSEMNVSTLELGDSALYLCASSSTGADYEQYFGPGTRLTVT.

The chain is built from TRBV15 and TRBJ2-3; D is uncertain. The CDR3 runs 14 residues. CDR1 and CDR2 from the germline V gene are LNHNV and YYDKDF (reference sequence). V gave up 2 bases and J gave up 2 bases, with 8 bases separating them. CDR3 nucleotide sequence: TGTGCCACCAGCAGAATTATCCCCACAGATACGCAGTATTTT. Translating gives CATSRIIPTDTQYF.

The chain couples TRBV6-1 to TRBJ2-7; D ambiguous. Germline V CDR1 and CDR2: MNHNS, SASEGT. Trimming took 1 base from V and 9 from J, leaving 4 bases between them. The CDR3 is made up of 10 amino acids. The CDR3 DNA follows: TGTGCCAGCAGTGAAGAAGTGCAGTACTTC. Translation gives CASSEEVQYF.

The gene calls are TRBV6-1 and TRBJ1-2, with TRBD1 identical over 7 bases. Looked up from germline, CDR1 is MNHNS and CDR2 is SASEGT. V lost 1 base and J lost 4; bases outside the gene matches: 3. The CDR3 sequence is 14 residues long. The CDR3 spells CASSEEGTVYGYTF. CDR3 in DNA: TGTGCCAGCAGTGAAGAAGGGACAGTCTATGGCTACACCTTC.

J is TRBJ1-6 and V is TRBV30; D gene ambiguous. The CDR3 has 13 residues. The germline V and J ends were trimmed by 3 bases and 9 bases, with 12 bases remaining between them. Germline V gene sequence: CDR1 GTSNPN, CDR2 SVGIG (reference sequence). The CDR3: CAWSPKGSSPLHF. The CDR3 DNA follows: TGTGCCTGGAGCCCTAAAGGGAGTTCACCCCTCCACTTT.

The gene calls are TRBV28 and TRBJ2-7; D is perhaps TRBD1 (5 bases). V was pared by 6 bases and J by 3 bases, with 21 bases between. The CDR3 is 16 residues long. Germline loops: CDR1 MDHEN, CDR2 SYDVKM. CDR3 residues: CASSQGGTYPFYEQYF. In DNA form, the CDR3 reads TGTGCCAGCAGCCAGGGTGGAACCTACCCATTCTACGAGCAGTACTTC.

This chain uses TRBV28 with TRBJ1-1; D ambiguous. This CDR3 spans 14 amino acids. CDR1 is MDHEN and CDR2 is SYDVKM in the germline V gene. The V end lost 7 bases, the J end lost 1 base, and 13 bases lay between the germline ends. DNA of the CDR3: TGTGCCAGCACCACATTATCCCCGAACACTGAAGCTTTCTTT. Residues: CASTTLSPNTEAFF.

This chain links TRBV7-6 with TRBJ2-1; 8 nucleotides match TRBD2. The CDR3 runs 13 residues. Germline CDR1 SGHVS, CDR2 FNYEAQ. V lost 7 bases, J lost 9 bases, and 8 bases stayed unmatched. CDR3 sequence (DNA): TGTGCCAGCATCCCTACCCGGGGGGGTGAGCAGTTCTTC. It specifies CASIPTRGGEQFF.

This clone has more than one count but fewer than ten. This chain uses TRBV4-2 with TRBJ1-2; D is uncertain. This CDR3 spans 16 amino acids. The V gene lost 0 bases and the J gene lost 0 bases, with 11 bases spanning the gap. CDR1 and CDR2 (germline): LGHNA, YNFKEQ. CDR3 loop: CASSQDKNSANYGYTF. The DNA of the CDR3 is TGTGCCAGCAGCCAAGATAAAAACTCAGCTAACTATGGCTACACCTTC.

The V call is TRBV6-1, the J call TRBJ1-5, with TRBD1 matching 7 bases. Germline V gene sequence: CDR1 MNHNS, CDR2 SASEGT. V trimming: 6 bases; J trimming: 5 bases; junction bases outside the gene matches: 10. The CDR3 covers 15 residues. The CDR3 DNA reads TGTGCCAGCAGGGACGGAGGAGGGGGCGATCAGCCCCAGCATTTT. Translating it yields CASRDGGGGDQPQHF.

V usage is TRBV29-1 and J usage is TRBJ1-2, with D hard to call. The CDR3 consists of 12 residues. V was shortened by 6 bases and J by 6 bases, with 14 bases between the two germline ends. Germline values: CDR1 SQVTM, CDR2 ANQGSEA. The CDR3 sequence is CSVLTLLNGYTF. The CDR3 nucleotides are TGCAGCGTCTTGACGCTTTTAAATGGCTACACCTTC.

A word on this clone: The germline gene is not matched at one end of the junction; a read error may be the cause. The genes are TRBV4-1 and TRBJ2-5; no reliable D call. This CDR3 contains 17 residues. Germline CDR1 and CDR2: MGHRA and YSYEKL. CDR3 region: CASSEHLRITVDEIQYF. Here the CDR3 DNA reads TGCGCCAGCAGTGAGCATCTGAGGATCACCGTCGACGAGATCCAGTACTTC.

The chain employs TRBV6-5 and TRBJ2-7, with 8 bases identical to TRBD2. The CDR3 has 15 residues. The V gene end was trimmed by 0 bases and the J gene end by 6 bases; junction bases not matched to a gene: 7. Per the germline V gene, CDR1 is MNHEY and CDR2 is SVGAGI. This CDR3 reads CASSYSRTSYSEQYF. The CDR3 bases are TGTGCCAGCAGTTACTCACGGACTAGCTACTCCGAGCAGTACTTC.

As regards this clone: Distinct nucleotide sequences in the sample also encode this CDR3. The CDR3 coding sequence is TGTGCCAGCTCACCGGACAGCTACAATGAGCAGTTCTTC. Protein: CASSPDSYNEQFF. The chain has TRBV18 and TRBJ2-1, with D possibly matching TRBD1 (6 bases). CDR1 is KGHSH, CDR2 LQKENI, per germline. This CDR3 is built from 13 residues. Deletions cut 3 bases from V and 3 bases from J, with 6 bases between.

The rearrangement joins TRBV30 to TRBJ1-1; D gene uncertain. Germline loops: CDR1 GTSNPN, CDR2 SVGIG (reference sequence). V was cut by 2 bases and J by 5 bases, with 15 bases left in between. This CDR3 contains 14 residues. CDR3 bases: TGTGCCTGGAGTTTCGGGCAGCCAAAGACTGAAGCTTTCTTT. This encodes CAWSFGQPKTEAFF.

The chain carries TRBV23-1 and TRBJ1-3, with 8 bases matching TRBD1. TRBV23-1 qualifies as an ORF whose function is uncertain. This CDR3 is built from 16 residues. V lost 4 bases and J lost 2; bases outside the gene matches: 7. CDR3 residues: CASSLRTGSAGNTIYF. The CDR3 DNA reads as TGCGCCAGCAGTCTACGGACAGGGAGTGCTGGAAACACCATATATTTT.

This sequence joins TRBV30 and TRBJ1-5; TRBD1 aligns across 11 bases. V lost 0 bases to trimming and J lost 4 bases; unmatched junction nucleotides: 11. This CDR3 comprises 18 residues. Germline V lookup: CDR1 GTSNPN, CDR2 SVGIG (reference sequence). CDR3 region: CAWSVVDRGHRANQPQHF. CDR3 sequence (DNA): TGTGCCTGGAGTGTAGTGGACAGGGGGCATAGGGCAAATCAGCCCCAGCATTTT. Together with reference TRBV30 and TRBJ1-5, the CDR3 gives the full variable domain: SQTIHQWPATLVQPVGSPLSLECTVEGTSNPNLYWYRQAAGRGLQLLFYSVGIGQISSEVPQNLSASRPQDRQFILSSKKLLLSDSGFYLCAWSVVDRGHRANQPQHFGDGTRLSIL.